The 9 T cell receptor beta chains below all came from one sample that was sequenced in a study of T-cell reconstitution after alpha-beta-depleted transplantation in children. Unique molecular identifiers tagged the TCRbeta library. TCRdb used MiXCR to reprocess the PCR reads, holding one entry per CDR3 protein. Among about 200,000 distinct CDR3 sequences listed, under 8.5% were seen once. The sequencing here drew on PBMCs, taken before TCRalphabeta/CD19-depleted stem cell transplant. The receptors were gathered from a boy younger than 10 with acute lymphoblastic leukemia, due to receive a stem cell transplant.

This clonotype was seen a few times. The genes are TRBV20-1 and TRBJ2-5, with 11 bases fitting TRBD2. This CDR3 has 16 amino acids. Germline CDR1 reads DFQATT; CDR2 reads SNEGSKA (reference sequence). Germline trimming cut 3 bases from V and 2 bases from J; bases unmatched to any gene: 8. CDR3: CSASFGTSGTQETQYF. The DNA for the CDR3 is TGCAGTGCTAGCTTTGGGACTAGCGGAACTCAAGAGACCCAGTACTTC.

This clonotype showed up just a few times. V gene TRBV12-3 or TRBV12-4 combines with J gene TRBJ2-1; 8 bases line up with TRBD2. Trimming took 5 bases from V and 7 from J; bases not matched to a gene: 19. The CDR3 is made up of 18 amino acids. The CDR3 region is CASSPPRVAGPRRNEQFF. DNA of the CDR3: TGTGCCAGCAGTCCCCCCCGAGTAGCGGGACCTAGGAGGAATGAGCAGTTCTTC.

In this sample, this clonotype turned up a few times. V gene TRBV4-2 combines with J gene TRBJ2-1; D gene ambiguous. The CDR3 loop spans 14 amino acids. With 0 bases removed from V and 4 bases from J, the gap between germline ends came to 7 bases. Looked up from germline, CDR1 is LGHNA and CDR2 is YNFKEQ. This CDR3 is CASSQDAQYNEQFF. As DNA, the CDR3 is TGTGCCAGCAGCCAAGACGCGCAGTACAATGAGCAGTTCTTC.

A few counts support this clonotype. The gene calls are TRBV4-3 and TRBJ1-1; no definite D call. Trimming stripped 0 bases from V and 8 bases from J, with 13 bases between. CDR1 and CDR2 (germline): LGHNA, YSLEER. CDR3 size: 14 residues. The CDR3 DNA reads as TGCGCCAGCAGCCAAGAATCCAGGAGACCCGAAGCTTTCTTT. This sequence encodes CASSQESRRPEAFF.

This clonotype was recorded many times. DNA for the CDR3: TGCAGCTCCCAATCTGGCGGAGAATACAATGAGCAGTTCTTC. Its protein product is CSSQSGGEYNEQFF. This chain joins TRBV29-1 and TRBJ2-1; no definite D call. The CDR3 length is 14 residues. Germline CDR1 and CDR2: SQVTM and ANQGSEA. V was trimmed by 8 bases and J by 4 bases, leaving 18 bases between them.

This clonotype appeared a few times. The CDR3 reads CASSRFGRVSNQPQHF. The CDR3 coding sequence is TGTGCCAGCAGCCGTTTCGGGCGGGTTAGCAATCAGCCCCAGCATTTT. This chain connects TRBV12-3 or TRBV12-4 to TRBJ1-5; D is unresolved. The CDR3 loop spans 16 amino acids. V was trimmed by 6 bases and J by 0 bases, leaving 15 bases between them.

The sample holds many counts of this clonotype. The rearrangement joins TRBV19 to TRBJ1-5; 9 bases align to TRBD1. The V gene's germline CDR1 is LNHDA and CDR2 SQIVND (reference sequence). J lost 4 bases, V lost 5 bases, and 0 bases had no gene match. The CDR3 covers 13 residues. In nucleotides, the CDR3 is TGTGCCAGTAGTGGGACAGGGAATCAGCCCCAGCATTTT. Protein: CASSGTGNQPQHF.

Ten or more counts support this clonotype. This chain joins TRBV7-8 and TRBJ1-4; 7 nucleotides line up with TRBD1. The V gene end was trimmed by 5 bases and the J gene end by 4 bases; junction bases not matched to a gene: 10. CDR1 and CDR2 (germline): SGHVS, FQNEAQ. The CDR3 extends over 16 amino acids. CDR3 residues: CASSPRTGLVNEKLFF. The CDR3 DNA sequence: TGTGCCAGCAGCCCGAGGACAGGCTTGGTTAATGAAAAACTGTTTTTT.

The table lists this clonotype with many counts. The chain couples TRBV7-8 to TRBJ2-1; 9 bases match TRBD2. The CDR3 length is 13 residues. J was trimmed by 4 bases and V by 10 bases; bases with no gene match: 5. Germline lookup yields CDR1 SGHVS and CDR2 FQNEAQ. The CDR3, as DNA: TGTGCCACCGCGGGGGGGCCTTACAATGAGCAGTTCTTC. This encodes CATAGGPYNEQFF.